One sample yielded the 2 T cell receptor beta chains listed below, sequenced in a study of cytomegalovirus exposure and HLA in healthy donors. Amplification used 60 Vbeta primers and 13 Jbeta primers. Assay: immunoSEQ multiplex PCR; the TCRdb copy retains only in-frame clones and omits some. This table has approximately 100,000 clones, approximately 70% appearing once. The sequenced sample consisted of PBMCs. The receptors stem from a woman aged 50 to 60 in good health and CMV-seronegative.

This clone was observed a handful of times. The chain links TRBV10-3 to TRBJ1-4; no definite D call. This CDR3 comprises 13 residues. The ends were cut back, 3 bases at V and 4 bases at J, with 6 bases in the middle. The germline CDR1 and CDR2 sequences are ENHRY and SYGVKD. The CDR3 coding sequence is TGTGCCATCAGTGACAGACTTAATGAAAAACTGTTTTTT. As protein: CAISDRLNEKLFF.

The chain recombines TRBV5-1 with TRBJ1-1; D ambiguous. Germline V gives CDR1 SGHRS, CDR2 YFSETQ. Trimming cost V 2 bases and J 1 base, with 6 bases left between them. CDR3 length equals 13 residues. CDR3 in DNA: TGCGCCAGCAGCTTCCCGGGGAACACTGAAGCTTTCTTT. It codes for CASSFPGNTEAFF.